Sequencing of this T cell receptor (beta chain) was carried out in a study of T-cell memory formation after mild COVID-19. General study findings and limits: Prior to infection, memory already included some responding clones, suggesting cross-reactive memory joined. CD8+ contracting clones occupied EMRA, while CD4+ ones occupied mainly CM and EM.

From the 5' RACE reads, TCRdb called clonotypes with MiXCR, one entry per CDR3 protein. The data show hundreds of thousands of distinct CDR3 sequences, with more than 15% seen just once and about 20% held by the top ten. Comment on this clonotype: Its matching antigen is unknown.

The V and J ends lost 5 bases and 2 bases, in that order; junction bases with no gene match: 14. In germline, CDR1 is SEHNR, CDR2 FQNEAQ (reference sequence). The CDR3 contains 18 residues. The V and J genes are TRBV7-9 and TRBJ1-4; TRBD1 aligns across 7 bases. Material for sequencing was PBMCs or a T cell subset sorted from them (not recorded which). The receptor was derived from a man in his late teens or twenties who had mild COVID-19 (a few samples of this study predate the infection). Cell type and time point are not known. The CDR3 reads CASSPGGTGRTTNEKLFF. Here the CDR3 DNA reads TGTGCCAGCAGCCCAGGGGGGACTGGGAGGACGACTAATGAAAAACTGTTTTTT.